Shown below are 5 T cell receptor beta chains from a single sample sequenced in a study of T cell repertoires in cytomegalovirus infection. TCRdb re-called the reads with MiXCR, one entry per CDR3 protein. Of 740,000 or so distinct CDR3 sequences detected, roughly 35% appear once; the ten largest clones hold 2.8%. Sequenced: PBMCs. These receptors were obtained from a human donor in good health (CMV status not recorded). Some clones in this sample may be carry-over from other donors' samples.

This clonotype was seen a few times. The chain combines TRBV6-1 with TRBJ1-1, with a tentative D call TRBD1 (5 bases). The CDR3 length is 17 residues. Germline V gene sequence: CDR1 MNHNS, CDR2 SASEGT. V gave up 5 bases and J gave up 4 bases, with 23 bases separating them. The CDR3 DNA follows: TGTGCCAGCAGTTACTTCTGGACCGCGGGGGTGGGCACTGAAGCTTTCTTT. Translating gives CASSYFWTAGVGTEAFF.

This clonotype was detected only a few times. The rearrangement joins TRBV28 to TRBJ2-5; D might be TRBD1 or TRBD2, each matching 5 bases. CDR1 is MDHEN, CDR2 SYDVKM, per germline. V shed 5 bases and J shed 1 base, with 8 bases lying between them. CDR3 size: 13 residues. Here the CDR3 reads CASSKRGQETQYF. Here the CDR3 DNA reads TGTGCCAGCAGTAAGAGGGGCCAAGAGACCCAGTACTTC.

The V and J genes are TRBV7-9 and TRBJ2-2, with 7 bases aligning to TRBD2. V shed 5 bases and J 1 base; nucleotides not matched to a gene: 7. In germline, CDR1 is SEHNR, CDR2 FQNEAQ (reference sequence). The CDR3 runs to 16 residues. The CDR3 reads CASSARDYQNTGELFF. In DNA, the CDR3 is TGTGCCAGCAGCGCACGGGACTATCAGAACACCGGGGAGCTGTTTTTT.

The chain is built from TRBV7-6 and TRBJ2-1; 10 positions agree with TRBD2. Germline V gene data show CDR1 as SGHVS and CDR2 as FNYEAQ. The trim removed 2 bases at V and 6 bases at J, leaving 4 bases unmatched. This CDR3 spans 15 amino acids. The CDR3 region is CASSLIAGGRNEQFF. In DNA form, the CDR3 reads TGTGCCAGCAGCTTAATAGCGGGGGGCCGCAATGAGCAGTTCTTC. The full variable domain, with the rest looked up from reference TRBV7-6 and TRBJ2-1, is GAGVSQSPRYKVTKRGQDVALRCDPISGHVSLYWYRQALGQGPEFLTYFNYEAQQDKSGLPNDRFSAERPEGSISTLTIQRTEQRDSAMYRCASSLIAGGRNEQFFGPGTRLTVL.

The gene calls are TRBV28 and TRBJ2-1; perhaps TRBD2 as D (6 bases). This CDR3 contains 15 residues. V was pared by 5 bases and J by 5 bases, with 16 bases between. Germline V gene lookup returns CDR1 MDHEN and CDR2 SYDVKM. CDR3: CASSPLAGRNNEQFF. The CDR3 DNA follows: TGTGCCAGCAGTCCCCTGGCGGGGCGAAACAATGAGCAGTTCTTC.